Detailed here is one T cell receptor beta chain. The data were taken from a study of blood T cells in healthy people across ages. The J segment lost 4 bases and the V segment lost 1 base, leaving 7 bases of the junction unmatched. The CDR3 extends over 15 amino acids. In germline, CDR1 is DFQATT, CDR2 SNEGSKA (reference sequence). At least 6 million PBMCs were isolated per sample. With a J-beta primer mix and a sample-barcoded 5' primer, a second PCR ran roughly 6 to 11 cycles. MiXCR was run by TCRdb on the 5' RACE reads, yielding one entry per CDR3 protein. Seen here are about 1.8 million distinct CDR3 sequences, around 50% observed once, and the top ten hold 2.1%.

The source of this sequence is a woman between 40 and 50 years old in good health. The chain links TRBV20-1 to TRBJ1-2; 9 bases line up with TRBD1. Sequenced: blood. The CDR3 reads CSARALTGGLYGYTF. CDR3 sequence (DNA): TGCAGTGCTAGAGCCCTGACAGGGGGTCTCTATGGCTACACCTTC.